This is a list of T cell receptor beta chains from one sample in a study of T cells in localized non-small cell lung cancer. Clones were read by immunoSEQ multiplex PCR, and TCRdb kept only the in-frame ones, dropping some. The table lists about 1,300 clones, 15% to 20% of them singletons. The sequencing used normal lung tissue next to the tumor, collected before any cancer treatment. These TCRs come from a man aged 40-75 years with stage I lung adenocarcinoma. Both conserved end residues are part of each CDR3. A D gene is named only where the DNA matches it firmly. Clone size, where shown, is once, few, many, or a class for clones that have expanded.

D gene: TRBD1
J gene: TRBJ2-7
clone size: NA
V gene: TRBV11-3
CDR3 DNA: TGTGCCAGCAGCTTGACCCGGGACAGGGGGTCCCGATTCACTACCGAGCAGTACTTC
CDR3 protein: CASSLTRDRGSRFTTEQYF

D gene: TRBD2
J gene: TRBJ2-7
clone size: medium-sized
V gene: TRBV9
CDR3 DNA: TGTGCCAGCAGCGTAGGGAGCGGGAGCTCCTACGAGCAGTACTTC
CDR3 protein: CASSVGSGSSYEQYF

D gene: TRBD2
J gene: TRBJ2-1
clone size: NA
V gene: TRBV10-2
CDR3 DNA: TGCGCCAGCAGTCCGGGACTAGCGGGATTGCATGAGCAGTTCTTC
CDR3 protein: CASSPGLAGLHEQFF

D gene: TRBD2
J gene: TRBJ2-5
clone size: few
V gene: TRBV7-6
CDR3 DNA: TGTGCCAGCAGCTTAGGTGGCACGGGAGGGCTAGAGACCCAGTACTTC
CDR3 protein: CASSLGGTGGLETQYF

D gene: NA
J gene: TRBJ1-2
clone size: few
V gene: TRBV28
CDR3 DNA: TGTGCCAGCAGTTGGGGAACGGGGAACTATGGCTACACCTTC
CDR3 protein: CASSWGTGNYGYTF

D gene: NA
J gene: TRBJ2-3
clone size: medium-sized
V gene: TRBV9
CDR3 DNA: TGTGCCAGCAGCGTAGGAGGTAGTTTGGATACGCAGTATTTT
CDR3 protein: CASSVGGSLDTQYF

D gene: TRBD1
J gene: TRBJ2-1
clone size: large
V gene: TRBV6-8
CDR3 DNA: TGTGCCAGCAGTGGGGGTGGGACAGGGCTTTCCAATGAGCAGTTCTTC
CDR3 protein: CASSGGGTGLSNEQFF

D gene: NA
J gene: TRBJ1-3
clone size: few
V gene: TRBV6-7
CDR3 DNA: TGTGCCAGCAGCGAAGGTTACACCATATATTTT
CDR3 protein: CASSEGYTIYF

D gene: NA
J gene: TRBJ2-5
clone size: few
V gene: TRBV7-2
CDR3 DNA: TGTGCCAGCAGCCTAGGATCCGGGGGCCCCGAAGAGACCCAGTACTTC
CDR3 protein: CASSLGSGGPEETQYF

D gene: TRBD2
J gene: TRBJ2-3
clone size: once
V gene: TRBV28
CDR3 DNA: TGTGCCAGCAGTTTAGCCGGGACTAGCGGCCGAGATACGCAGTATTTT
CDR3 protein: CASSLAGTSGRDTQYF

D gene: NA
J gene: TRBJ2-3
clone size: few
V gene: TRBV11-3
CDR3 DNA: TGTGCCAGCAGCTTGACTAACGGGGTCACAGATACGCAGTATTTT
CDR3 protein: CASSLTNGVTDTQYF

D gene: NA
J gene: TRBJ2-1
clone size: few
V gene: TRBV5-1
CDR3 DNA: TGCGCCAGCAGCTCCAAATTGGCGGGTGGTTGGGAGCAGTTCTTC
CDR3 protein: CASSSKLAGGWEQFF

D gene: TRBD1
J gene: TRBJ2-4
clone size: NA
V gene: TRBV30
CDR3 DNA: TGTGCCTGGAGTGTACAGGGGGCGAACATTCAGTACTTC
CDR3 protein: CAWSVQGANIQYF

D gene: NA
J gene: TRBJ2-1
clone size: NA
V gene: TRBV11-3
CDR3 DNA: TGTGCCAGCAGCTTAGTGGGTATGGGGGATGAGCAGTTCTTC
CDR3 protein: CASSLVGMGDEQFF

D gene: NA
J gene: TRBJ1-3
clone size: NA
V gene: TRBV18
CDR3 DNA: TGTGCCAGCTCACCAACCGGACAGAGCTCTGGAAACACCATATATTTT
CDR3 protein: CASSPTGQSSGNTIYF

D gene: NA
J gene: TRBJ1-1
clone size: few
V gene: TRBV30
CDR3 DNA: TGTGCCTGGACAGGGTTTATGAACACTGAAGCTTTCTTT
CDR3 protein: CAWTGFMNTEAFF

D gene: TRBD2
J gene: TRBJ2-3
clone size: few
V gene: TRBV11-3
CDR3 DNA: TGTGCCAGCAGCTTGCAAGCGGGAGGGTTAAGAGATACGCAGTATTTT
CDR3 protein: CASSLQAGGLRDTQYF

D gene: NA
J gene: TRBJ2-7
clone size: few
V gene: TRBV4-1
CDR3 DNA: TGCGCCAGCAGCCAATCCCGAGCGGCCACCTACGAGCAGTACTTC
CDR3 protein: CASSQSRAATYEQYF

D gene: NA
J gene: TRBJ2-6
clone size: once
V gene: TRBV18
CDR3 DNA: TGTGCCAGCTCTCCTCAGGGTCCCCTCTCTGGGGCCAACGTCCTGACTTTC
CDR3 protein: CASSPQGPLSGANVLTF

D gene: NA
J gene: TRBJ2-7
clone size: few
V gene: TRBV9
CDR3 DNA: TGTGCCAGCAGCGCCCCCCGGGCCGACAGGCCCTACGAGCAGTACTTC
CDR3 protein: CASSAPRADRPYEQYF

D gene: NA
J gene: TRBJ1-1
clone size: NA
V gene: TRBV18
CDR3 DNA: TGTGCCAGCTCACCACGGACATCAAACACTGAAGCTTTCTTT
CDR3 protein: CASSPRTSNTEAFF

D gene: TRBD2
J gene: TRBJ2-1
clone size: NA
V gene: TRBV14
CDR3 DNA: TGTGCCAGCAGCCAAGATCAGAGACTAGCGGGAGACAATGAGCAGTTCTTC
CDR3 protein: CASSQDQRLAGDNEQFF

D gene: NA
J gene: TRBJ2-6
clone size: few
V gene: TRBV4-1
CDR3 DNA: TGCGCCAGCAGCCAAGTACTTGTCTCTGGGGCCAACGTCCTGACTTTC
CDR3 protein: CASSQVLVSGANVLTF

D gene: NA
J gene: TRBJ1-3
clone size: few
V gene: TRBV2
CDR3 DNA: TGTGCCAGCAGCCTCCGATGGGGGGGGTCCTCTGGAAACACCATATATTTT
CDR3 protein: CASSLRWGGSSGNTIYF

D gene: TRBD2
J gene: TRBJ2-7
clone size: few
V gene: TRBV28
CDR3 DNA: TGTGCCAGCAATCTAGCGGGGGGCTCCACCTACGAGCAGTACTTC
CDR3 protein: CASNLAGGSTYEQYF

D gene: NA
J gene: TRBJ2-7
clone size: few
V gene: TRBV30
CDR3 DNA: TGTGCCTGGAGTGTATCGGCAACTTACGAGCAGTACTTC
CDR3 protein: CAWSVSATYEQYF

D gene: TRBD2
J gene: TRBJ2-2
clone size: few
V gene: TRBV6-8
CDR3 DNA: TGTGCCAGCACTTCCGGGACTAGCCCCACCGGGGAGCTGTTTTTT
CDR3 protein: CASTSGTSPTGELFF

D gene: NA
J gene: TRBJ2-7
clone size: few
V gene: TRBV14
CDR3 DNA: TGTGCCAGCAGCCAAGGGCAGCCCGACGTCTACGAGCAGTACTTC
CDR3 protein: CASSQGQPDVYEQYF

D gene: NA
J gene: TRBJ1-5
clone size: NA
V gene: TRBV15
CDR3 DNA: TGTGCCACCAGCCGTGCGGGGCTGGCGGGGAATCAGCCCCAGCATTTT
CDR3 protein: CATSRAGLAGNQPQHF

D gene: TRBD1
J gene: TRBJ1-2
clone size: NA
V gene: TRBV9
CDR3 DNA: TGTGCCAGCAGGGACAGGGGTTACCGCTACACCTTC
CDR3 protein: CASRDRGYRYTF

D gene: NA
J gene: TRBJ2-4
clone size: NA
V gene: TRBV4-1
CDR3 DNA: TGCGCCAGCAGCCAAGACGTAGGGGGTTCCAAAAACATTCAGTACTTC
CDR3 protein: CASSQDVGGSKNIQYF

D gene: NA
J gene: TRBJ1-1
clone size: NA
V gene: TRBV28
CDR3 DNA: TGTGCCAGCACCGTGGGGGGATTTCTGGCGAACACTGAAGCTTTCTTT
CDR3 protein: CASTVGGFLANTEAFF

D gene: TRBD2
J gene: TRBJ2-7
clone size: few
V gene: TRBV11-3
CDR3 DNA: TGTGCCAGCAGCCCAATTCAAGGTGGGACTAATTACGAGCAGTACTTC
CDR3 protein: CASSPIQGGTNYEQYF

D gene: TRBD2
J gene: TRBJ2-3
clone size: NA
V gene: TRBV5-1
CDR3 DNA: TGCGCCAGCAGCTTGGAGACTGCGGGGGGCACAGATACGCAGTATTTT
CDR3 protein: CASSLETAGGTDTQYF

D gene: NA
J gene: TRBJ2-7
clone size: large
V gene: TRBV19
CDR3 DNA: TGTGCCAGTAGAAAGGGAGGCTCCTACGAGCAGTACTTC
CDR3 protein: CASRKGGSYEQYF

D gene: NA
J gene: TRBJ2-4
clone size: NA
V gene: TRBV11-3
CDR3 DNA: TGTGCCAGCAGCGAGGGATTAGCCAAAAACATTCAGTACTTC
CDR3 protein: CASSEGLAKNIQYF

D gene: NA
J gene: TRBJ2-7
clone size: large
V gene: TRBV9
CDR3 DNA: TGTGCCAGCAGCCCCCTGACAGGATCTTACGAGCAGTACTTC
CDR3 protein: CASSPLTGSYEQYF

D gene: TRBD1
J gene: TRBJ2-5
clone size: few
V gene: TRBV11-3
CDR3 DNA: TGTGCCAGCACCCAAAGCAGTCAGGGGGCAGGGGAGACCCAGTACTTC
CDR3 protein: CASTQSSQGAGETQYF

D gene: TRBD1
J gene: TRBJ2-5
clone size: few
V gene: TRBV11-3
CDR3 DNA: TGTGCCAGCACAAACAGGGGGATCGAAGAGACCCAGTACTTC
CDR3 protein: CASTNRGIEETQYF

D gene: NA
J gene: TRBJ1-1
clone size: few
V gene: TRBV6-1
CDR3 DNA: TGTGCCAGCAGTGAAGTAGGGGGTTGGACTGAAGCTTTCTTT
CDR3 protein: CASSEVGGWTEAFF

D gene: NA
J gene: TRBJ1-4
clone size: once
V gene: TRBV14
CDR3 DNA: TGTGCCAGCAGCCAACTGGGGGCCGCTAATGAAAAACTGTTTTTT
CDR3 protein: CASSQLGAANEKLFF

D gene: NA
J gene: TRBJ2-7
clone size: few
V gene: TRBV28
CDR3 DNA: TGTGCCAGCAGTTGGGCTGGGGTTGACTACGAGCAGTACTTC
CDR3 protein: CASSWAGVDYEQYF